This T cell receptor beta chain came from a study of T cell responses to AZD1222 COVID-19 vaccine. Some clones are missing from TCRdb's copy, which holds only in-frame ones; the method was immunoSEQ multiplex PCR. The profile covers some 130,000 clones, with roughly 90% appearing a single time and under 2.5% taken by the ten largest. The source is an adult in good health. The input for sequencing was peripheral blood, taken on day 0 of AZD1222 vaccination.

CDR3 amino acids: CASSRRTGTDNSPLHF. Here the CDR3 DNA reads TGTGCCAGCAGCCGAAGGACAGGGACAGATAATTCACCCCTCCACTTT. The chain links TRBV7-6 to TRBJ1-6; the match to TRBD1 covers 8 bases. V shed 5 bases and J 5 bases; nucleotides not matched to a gene: 8. CDR1 and CDR2 from the germline V gene are SGHVS and FNYEAQ. The CDR3 is 16 amino acids.